The clone carrying this T cell receptor beta chain has more than one count but fewer than ten. As yet, its antigen is unknown. Per donor, one heparinised blood draw averaged roughly 110 mL. Sorting based on CD45RO/CCR7/CD25/CD127/CD95/CD27 separated CD4+ naive, central memory, regulatory and stem cell-like memory cells. The data derive from a study of beta chain features in type 1 diabetes. Study findings and constraints: For type 1 diabetes patients, VDJ junctions showed fewer insertions and more deletions. Type 1 diabetes patients showed a moderate but significant shortening of TCRB CDR3s in all four CD4+ subsets.

CDR1 and CDR2 from the germline V gene are MNHEY and SVGAGI. Trimming stripped 6 bases from V and 6 bases from J, with 20 bases between. This CDR3 is built from 15 residues. Expressed TCRB transcripts were sequenced, since all the RNA that had been isolated was reverse transcribed. The study sequenced naive, central memory and regulatory T cell samples to an average of roughly 3.8 million reads. Data came from immunoSEQ multiplex PCR; TCRdb stores just in-frame clones and leaves some out. Of approximately 70,000 clones listed, almost 50% are singletons. The receptor was derived from a man younger than 40 with type 1 diabetes. What was sequenced was central memory CD4+ T cells from blood. The V gene is TRBV6-5, the J gene TRBJ1-2; D remains unclear. The CDR3 loop reads CASRPTSRGKDGYTF. CDR3 nucleotides: TGTGCCAGCAGACCTACCAGCCGAGGGAAGGATGGCTACACCTTC.